A single sample gave rise to the 13 T cell receptor beta chains below, sequenced in a study of beta chain features in type 1 diabetes. Findings and limits, study-wide: For Type 1 diabetes patients, all four CD4+ subsets carried TCRB CDR3s that were moderately but significantly shorter.

The isolated RNA, all of it, was reverse transcribed, so expressed TCRB transcripts were what got sequenced. TCRdb's table, derived via immunoSEQ multiplex PCR, lists solely in-frame clones and lacks some. The sample includes about 230,000 clones, more than 15% of them seen just once. No cognate antigen is known for these TCRs. The specimen was naive CD4+ T cells from blood. These receptors all stem from a man under 40 with type 1 diabetes.

The V and J genes are TRBV28 and TRBJ2-6, with D perhaps assigned TRBD1 or TRBD2 (5 bases each). This CDR3 region has 16 residues. V gave up 6 bases and J gave up 2 bases, with 14 bases separating them. CDR1 is MDHEN and CDR2 is SYDVKM in the germline V gene. In DNA form, the CDR3 reads TGTGCCAGCAGCTTCTTTCTGGGGGCTGGGGCCAACGTCCTGACTTTC. It translates to CASSFFLGAGANVLTF. Full variable domain (rest looked up from reference TRBV28 and TRBJ2-6): DVKVTQSSRYLVKRTGEKVFLECVQDMDHENMFWYRQDPGLGLRLIYFSYDVKMKEKGDIPEGYSVSREKKERFSLILESASTNQTSMYLCASSFFLGAGANVLTFGAGSRLTVL.

This clone has only a few counts. The chain employs TRBV5-1 and TRBJ1-2, with D maybe TRBD1 (6 bases). Germline CDR1 is SGHRS and CDR2 is YFSETQ. The CDR3 length is 14 residues. The germline V and J ends were trimmed by 2 bases and 6 bases, with 14 bases remaining between them. The CDR3 region has the DNA TGCGCCAGCAGCTTCGGGGGCTCCATTGATGGCTACACCTTC. Amino acid sequence: CASSFGGSIDGYTF.

The chain employs TRBV15 and TRBJ2-2, with 8 bases fitting TRBD1. The CDR3 totals 16 residues. V shed 5 bases and J 2 bases; nucleotides not matched to a gene: 7. Germline-derived CDR1 and CDR2 are LNHNV and YYDKDF (reference sequence). The CDR3 is CATSPSGTGNTGELFF. For the CDR3, the DNA is TGTGCCACCAGCCCATCCGGGACAGGAAACACCGGGGAGCTGTTTTTT.

The table lists this clone with a few counts. The rearrangement joins TRBV9 to TRBJ2-1; perhaps D is TRBD1 or TRBD2 (5 bases each). The V gene lost 4 bases and the J gene lost 8 bases, with 19 bases spanning the gap. Germline V CDR1 and CDR2: SGDLS, YYNGEE. The CDR3 is 15 amino acids. The CDR3 region is CASSPAAGLVYEQFF. The DNA of the CDR3 is TGTGCCAGCAGCCCAGCGGCAGGGTTGGTCTATGAGCAGTTCTTC.

This clone was observed a handful of times. The V and J genes are TRBV7-2 and TRBJ1-2, with unresolved D. Trimming left V 5 bases short and J 2 bases short, with 9 bases between. Per the germline V gene, CDR1 is SGHTA and CDR2 is FQGNSA. There are 13 residues in the CDR3. Here the CDR3 DNA reads TGTGCCAGCAGCGCCAGTGGGAACTATGGCTACACCTTC. It is translated as CASSASGNYGYTF.

This clone has more than one count but fewer than ten. The CDR3 is CASSQVPGQGFLSRETQYF. Written as DNA, the CDR3 is TGCGCCAGCAGCCAAGTACCGGGACAGGGATTTTTATCCCGAGAGACCCAGTACTTC. V gene TRBV4-1 combines with J gene TRBJ2-5; TRBD1 aligns across 9 bases. The germline gives CDR1 MGHRA, CDR2 YSYEKL. The CDR3 spans 19 residues. V shed 1 base, J shed 4 bases, and the junction held 16 bases outside the gene matches.

The rearrangement links TRBV5-1 to TRBJ2-1; D is possibly TRBD2 (6 bases). Germline lookup yields CDR1 SGHRS and CDR2 YFSETQ. There are 14 residues in the CDR3. The V gene lost 4 bases and the J gene lost 8 bases, with 16 bases spanning the gap. CDR3 bases: TGCGCCAGCAGCCCCGGTCCGGGCGGGGATGAGCAGTTCTTC. It yields the protein CASSPGPGGDEQFF.

This clone appeared a few times. The rearrangement uses TRBV6-5 and TRBJ2-5; D is unclear. The CDR3 runs to 14 residues. Germline lookup yields CDR1 MNHEY and CDR2 SVGAGI. V lost 7 bases and J 2 bases, leaving 14 bases between the germline ends. CDR3 in amino acids: CASTAVAAQETQYF. The CDR3 DNA reads as TGTGCCAGCACCGCGGTGGCAGCGCAAGAGACCCAGTACTTC.

The V gene is TRBV30, the J gene TRBJ1-1; a weak D match, TRBD1 (6 bases). This CDR3 has 14 residues. Trimming stripped 0 bases from V and 6 bases from J, with 14 bases between. CDR1 is GTSNPN and CDR2 is SVGIG in the germline V gene (reference sequence). The DNA of the CDR3 is TGTGCCTGGAGTGTACTCCCAGGGGTTGCTGAAGCTTTCTTT. Translation: CAWSVLPGVAEAFF.

The genes are TRBV11-2 and TRBJ2-7, with TRBD1 matching 11 bases. The CDR3 runs to 17 residues. Germline V gene sequence: CDR1 SGHAT, CDR2 FQNNGV. The junction had 12 bases not matched to a gene; V was cut back by 5 bases and J by 3 bases. CDR3 in DNA: TGTGCCAGCAGCCCTAGGGTCCTCGGGACAGGGGGCTACGAGCAGTACTTC. Residues: CASSPRVLGTGGYEQYF.

This chain links TRBV7-2 with TRBJ2-7; unclear D gene. Trimming left V 5 bases short and J 0 bases short, with 11 bases between. Germline CDR1 is SGHTA and CDR2 is FQGNSA. The CDR3 totals 14 residues. The CDR3 nucleotides read TGTGCCAGCAGCAGGCCAGGAGCCTCCTACGAGCAGTACTTC. It is translated as CASSRPGASYEQYF. Full variable domain (missing parts from reference TRBV7-2 and TRBJ2-7): GAGVSQSPSNKVTEKGKDVELRCDPISGHTALYWYRQSLGQGLEFLIYFQGNSAPDKSGLPSDRFSAERTGGSVSTLTIQRTQQEDSAVYLCASSRPGASYEQYFGPGTRLTVT.

The J gene is TRBJ2-1, the V gene TRBV4-1, with TRBD2 as a possible D gene (5 bases). This CDR3 is 14 amino acids long. Trimming took 8 bases from V and 1 from J, leaving 12 bases between them. Germline-derived CDR1 and CDR2 are MGHRA and YSYEKL. The CDR3 reads CASSFPGSYNEQFF. The CDR3 DNA sequence: TGCGCCAGCTCCTTCCCGGGATCCTACAATGAGCAGTTCTTC.

The chain employs TRBV10-3 and TRBJ2-2; D ambiguous. CDR1 ENHRY and CDR2 SYGVKD come from the germline V gene. The CDR3 is 15 amino acids. Trimming took 10 bases from V and 0 from J, leaving 15 bases between them. CDR3 bases: TGTGCCACCCAAACGCAACTCACGAACACCGGGGAGCTGTTTTTT. Translated, it gives CATQTQLTNTGELFF.